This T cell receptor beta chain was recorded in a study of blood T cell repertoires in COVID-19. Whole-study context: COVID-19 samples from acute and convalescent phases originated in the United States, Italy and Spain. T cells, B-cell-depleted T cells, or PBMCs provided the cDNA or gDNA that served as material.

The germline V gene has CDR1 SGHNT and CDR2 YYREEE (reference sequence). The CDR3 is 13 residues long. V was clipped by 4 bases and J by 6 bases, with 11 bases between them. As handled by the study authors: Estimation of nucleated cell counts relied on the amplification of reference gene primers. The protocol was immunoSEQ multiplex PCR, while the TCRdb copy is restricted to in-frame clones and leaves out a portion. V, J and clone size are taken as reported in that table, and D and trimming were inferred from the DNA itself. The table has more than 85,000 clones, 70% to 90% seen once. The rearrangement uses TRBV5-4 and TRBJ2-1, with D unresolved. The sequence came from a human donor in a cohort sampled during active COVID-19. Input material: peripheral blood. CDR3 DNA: TGTGCCAGCAGCCCTGCGCAGGCCAATGAGCAGTTCTTC. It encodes CASSPAQANEQFF.